This T cell receptor beta chain stems from a study of T cell changes during pregnancy in multiple sclerosis. This CDR3 spans 15 amino acids. V was pared by 5 bases and J by 5 bases, with 6 bases of the junction left unmatched. In germline, CDR1 is LNHNV, CDR2 YYDKDF (reference sequence). TCRdb keeps only in-frame clones here, not all; method: immunoSEQ multiplex PCR. This sample has roughly 110,000 clones; roughly nine tenths occur once, and the top ten carry roughly 1.5%. This rearrangement joins TRBV15 to TRBJ2-7, with TRBD2 matching over 13 bases. Here the sequenced sample was peripheral blood, taken before pregnancy. This receptor was identified in a female donor with multiple sclerosis, enrolled in a pregnancy study. CDR3 in DNA: TGTGCCACCAGCGCCCGGACTAGCGGGAGCAACGAGCAGTACTTC. Translation gives CATSARTSGSNEQYF.